This entry lists 17 T cell receptor beta chains sequenced from one sample in a study of T cell responses to AZD1222 COVID-19 vaccine. This table comes from immunoSEQ multiplex PCR, and its TCRdb copy is limited to in-frame clones, with some not included. The data show tens of thousands of clones, around 87% seen once. The material was peripheral blood, obtained 28 days after the second AZD1222 dose. The receptors derive from an adult who received the AZD1222 COVID-19 vaccine.

CDR3 nucleotides: TGTGCCACTGATCGACAGGGGGCCGACGCTTCTAGCACAGATACGCAGTATTTT. Amino acids: CATDRQGADASSTDTQYF. The chain employs TRBV15 and TRBJ2-3; 10 bases map to TRBD1. Trimming cost V 9 bases and J 0 bases; bases outside gene matches: 15. Germline loops: CDR1 LNHNV, CDR2 YYDKDF (reference sequence). This CDR3 has 18 residues.

The chain carries TRBV19 and TRBJ1-2; D perhaps matches TRBD1 (5 bases). The CDR3 is 14 amino acids. Germline CDR1 LNHDA, CDR2 SQIVND (reference sequence). Trimming took 3 bases from V and 3 from J, leaving 11 bases between them. Here the CDR3 reads CASSIQDTYYGYTF. CDR3 DNA: TGTGCCAGTAGTATCCAGGACACCTACTATGGCTACACCTTC.

This clone was recorded only once. The V call is TRBV3-1 (or the pseudogene TRBV3-2), the J call TRBJ1-2, with TRBD1 identical over 12 bases. The CDR3 loop spans 16 amino acids. Germline V CDR1 and CDR2: LGHDT, YNNKEL (reference sequence). V trimming: 3 bases; J trimming: 7 bases; junction bases outside the gene matches: 9. The DNA for the CDR3 is TGTGCCAGCAGCCAGGGACAGGGGGCGCGAAAGGGTGGCTACACCTTC. Protein: CASSQGQGARKGGYTF.

The chain joins TRBV4-1 to TRBJ2-7; D gene ambiguous. Germline-derived CDR1 and CDR2 are MGHRA and YSYEKL. The CDR3 covers 13 residues. The V and J ends lost 1 base and 3 bases respectively, with 7 bases between them. For the CDR3, the DNA is TGCGCCAGCAGCCAAGGGTTGGGCTACGAGCAGTACTTC. Protein sequence: CASSQGLGYEQYF.

The chain recombines TRBV7-3 with TRBJ2-3; 9 positions match TRBD1. The CDR3 length is 16 residues. Per the germline V gene, CDR1 is SGHTA and CDR2 is FQGTGA. V lost 5 bases to trimming and J lost 6 bases; unmatched junction nucleotides: 12. The CDR3: CASSLSIGTGFDTQYF. CDR3 nucleotides: TGTGCCAGCAGCCTCAGTATAGGGACAGGGTTTGATACGCAGTATTTT.

The genes are TRBV28 and TRBJ2-7; 9 positions agree with TRBD1. CDR1 MDHEN and CDR2 SYDVKM come from the germline V gene. This CDR3 has 14 amino acids. Trimming cost V 5 bases and J 9 bases; bases outside gene matches: 11. CDR3 amino acids: CASSDTSGQGRQYF. DNA for the CDR3: TGTGCCAGCAGTGACACATCAGGACAGGGGAGGCAGTACTTC.

This chain connects TRBV4-1 to TRBJ2-5, with 7 bases fitting TRBD1. V lost 4 bases to trimming and J lost 0 bases; unmatched junction nucleotides: 8. Germline assignment: CDR1 MGHRA and CDR2 YSYEKL. The length of the CDR3 is 16 residues. CDR3 nucleotides: TGCGCCAGCAGCCTATCAGGACAGGTCCACCAAGAGACCCAGTACTTC. It specifies CASSLSGQVHQETQYF.

The chain uses TRBV18 and TRBJ2-7; TRBD2 matches 13 bases. CDR3 length: 14 amino acids. The V and J ends lost 8 bases and 6 bases, in that order; junction bases with no gene match: 7. Per germline, CDR1 KGHSH and CDR2 LQKENI. This chain's CDR3 is CASTTSGGAFEQYF. CDR3 DNA: TGTGCCAGCACAACTAGCGGGGGGGCGTTCGAGCAGTACTTC.

The CDR3 loop reads CAWSVTYEQYF. The CDR3 coding sequence is TGTGCCTGGAGTGTGACCTACGAGCAGTACTTC. V gene TRBV30 combines with J gene TRBJ2-7, with D hard to call. The V gene's germline CDR1 is GTSNPN and CDR2 SVGIG (reference sequence). The CDR3 is 11 amino acids. V lost 0 bases to trimming and J lost 2 bases, with 2 bases between them.

This chain connects TRBV7-8 to TRBJ2-2; 7 bases map to TRBD2. Trimming removed 4 bases from V and 0 bases from J; junction bases left unmatched: 2. From germline, CDR1 is SGHVS and CDR2 FQNEAQ. This CDR3 is built from 15 residues. CDR3 in DNA: TGTGCCAGCAGCTCCGGGACTACGAACACCGGGGAGCTGTTTTTT. It codes for CASSSGTTNTGELFF. The entire variable domain, with the rest obtained from reference TRBV7-8 and TRBJ2-2, is as follows: GAGVSQSPRYKVAKRGQDVALRCDPISGHVSLFWYQQALGQGPEFLTYFQNEAQLDKSGLPSDRFFAERPEGSVSTLKIQRTQQEDSAVYLCASSSGTTNTGELFFGEGSRLTVL.

The V and J genes are TRBV6-5 and TRBJ1-3, with no clear D. The V gene's germline CDR1 is MNHEY and CDR2 SVGAGI. V lost 6 bases and J 4 bases, leaving 16 bases between the germline ends. This CDR3 is built from 15 residues. Here the CDR3 DNA reads TGTGCCAGCAGGGGTGGGCTGGGGATCGGAAACACCATATATTTT. It is translated as CASRGGLGIGNTIYF.

The V call is TRBV13, the J call TRBJ1-1; D is ambiguous. V gave up 5 bases and J gave up 0 bases, with 16 bases separating them. The length of the CDR3 is 16 residues. CDR1 and CDR2 from the germline V gene are PRHDT and FYEKMQ (reference sequence). CDR3 nucleotides: TGTGCCAGCAGCCCATGGACTGAGTTCATGAACACTGAAGCTTTCTTT. Protein product: CASSPWTEFMNTEAFF. Variable domain in full (rest from reference TRBV13 and TRBJ1-1): AAGVIQSPRHLIKEKRETATLKCYPIPRHDTVYWYQQGPGQDPQFLISFYEKMQSDKGSIPDRFSAQQFSDYHSELNMSSLELGDSALYFCASSPWTEFMNTEAFFGQGTRLTVV.

The chain carries TRBV7-6 and TRBJ2-5; 7 bases agree with TRBD1. J gave up 2 bases and V 2 bases, and 5 bases lay outside the gene matches. This CDR3 comprises 15 residues. The germline gives CDR1 SGHVS, CDR2 FNYEAQ. The DNA for the CDR3 is TGTGCCAGCAGCTTACATGGGACAGCGCAAGAGACCCAGTACTTC. This sequence encodes CASSLHGTAQETQYF.

This clone was recorded only once. This chain connects TRBV6-6 to TRBJ2-7; TRBD2 is a possible D gene (6 bases). The V end was cut by 5 bases, the J end by 4 bases, with 12 bases between. The germline V gene encodes CDR1 MNHNY and CDR2 SVGAGI (reference sequence). This CDR3 is built from 13 residues. The CDR3 loop is CASSRPGTYEQYF. CDR3 in DNA: TGTGCCAGCAGTCGACCTGGGACTTACGAGCAGTACTTC.

This clone has a single count. The rearrangement joins TRBV28 to TRBJ1-4; perhaps TRBD1 as D (5 bases). CDR1 MDHEN and CDR2 SYDVKM come from the germline V gene. Trimming removed 6 bases from V and 8 bases from J, with 16 bases in between. This CDR3 is built from 14 residues. CDR3 nucleotide sequence: TGTGCCAGCAGCTCCCGGACGGAGGGGGAAAAACTGTTTTTT. The encoded protein is CASSSRTEGEKLFF. Complete variable domain (other parts from reference TRBV28 and TRBJ1-4): DVKVTQSSRYLVKRTGEKVFLECVQDMDHENMFWYRQDPGLGLRLIYFSYDVKMKEKGDIPEGYSVSREKKERFSLILESASTNQTSMYLCASSSRTEGEKLFFGSGTQLSVL.

The rearrangement joins TRBV7-2 to TRBJ2-7; 7 nucleotides match TRBD2. This CDR3 is 14 amino acids long. The germline V gene encodes CDR1 SGHTA and CDR2 FQGNSA. Losses at the gene ends were 6 bases for V and 0 bases for J; bases not matched to a gene: 5. CDR3 DNA: TGTGCCAGCAGGACTAGCCCCCTCTCCTACGAGCAGTACTTC. It codes for CASRTSPLSYEQYF. The full variable domain, with the rest looked up from reference TRBV7-2 and TRBJ2-7, is GAGVSQSPSNKVTEKGKDVELRCDPISGHTALYWYRQSLGQGLEFLIYFQGNSAPDKSGLPSDRFSAERTGGSVSTLTIQRTQQEDSAVYLCASRTSPLSYEQYFGPGTRLTVT.

This clone came up once. The CDR3 DNA reads TGTGCCAGCAACCCCGACAGGGGTTACTATGGCTACACCTTC. This translates into CASNPDRGYYGYTF. This sequence joins TRBV5-6 and TRBJ1-2; 8 bases are shared with TRBD1. CDR1 is SGHDT, CDR2 YYEEEE, per germline. Trimming cost V 6 bases and J 3 bases; bases outside gene matches: 7. The CDR3 consists of 14 residues.